The T cell receptor (beta chain) under discussion was sequenced for a study of T cell responses to AZD1222 COVID-19 vaccine. Findings and caveats of the study: Among the donors, most were white British and more were female, and clonal diversity was possibly underestimated.

Per the germline V gene, CDR1 is MDHEN and CDR2 is SYDVKM. The CDR3 spans 14 residues. The V end lost 0 bases, the J end lost 4 bases, and 9 bases lay between the germline ends. This clone appeared once. The antigen remains undetermined. Sequencing used immunoSEQ multiplex PCR; TCRdb keeps in-frame clones, though not all of them. Among 150,000 or so clones listed, less than 95% were seen once. The sequence came from an adult in good health. This sample comprised peripheral blood, obtained on day 0 of AZD1222 vaccination. The chain links TRBV28 to TRBJ2-5; no reliable D call. CDR3 DNA: TGTGCCAGCAGTTTATGGGCTCTCCGAGAGACCCAGTACTTC. Encoded protein: CASSLWALRETQYF.